The source of this TCR beta chain is a study of blood T cell repertoires in COVID-19. Study in general: The study drew acute and convalescent COVID-19 samples from the United States, Italy and Spain. PBMCs, B-cell-depleted T cells, or T cells were the source of the cDNA or gDNA that made up the material.

Per the authors' pipeline: Amplification from reference gene primers served as the basis for estimated nucleated cell counts. Generated by immunoSEQ multiplex PCR, the TCRdb table keeps only in-frame clones and is missing some. V and J calls and clone size are copied from that table; D and trimming were computed from the DNA. The repertoire holds roughly 200,000 clones, with around 90% as singletons. The CDR3 is made up of 15 amino acids. The V gene's germline CDR1 is LGHDT and CDR2 YNNKEL (reference sequence). V lost 5 bases to trimming and J lost 0 bases, with 14 bases between them. Sequencing was done on a sample of peripheral blood. The TCR comes from a man aged 55 to 70 with active or convalescent COVID-19. The chain uses TRBV3-1 (or the pseudogene TRBV3-2) and TRBJ2-7; D is possibly TRBD1 (6 bases). CDR3 in DNA: TGTGCCAGCAGCTCTCGACAGGAACCCTCCTACGAGCAGTACTTC. Translating gives CASSSRQEPSYEQYF.